These 22 T cell receptor beta chains originate from one sample sequenced in a study of blood T cell repertoires in COVID-19. Clones were sequenced by immunoSEQ multiplex PCR, and TCRdb holds only the in-frame ones, with some missing. The data hold tens of thousands of clones, with approximately 90% observed a single time. Sequenced sample: peripheral blood. The source is an older woman with COVID-19, enrolled during active disease.

In its sample, this clone was seen a few times. The chain carries TRBV11-2 and TRBJ2-7, with D possibly being TRBD2 (5 bases). The germline V gene has CDR1 SGHAT and CDR2 FQNNGV. The CDR3 runs to 13 residues. V shed 0 bases and J shed 4 bases, with 7 bases lying between them. The CDR3 DNA reads as TGTGCCAGCAGCTTAGATACGGGGTACGAGCAGTACTTC. Translation: CASSLDTGYEQYF.

The rearrangement links TRBV19 to TRBJ2-1; D perhaps matches TRBD1 (6 bases). Between the trimmed V and J ends, which lost 4 bases and 5 bases, there was a span of 18 bases. Germline V gives CDR1 LNHDA, CDR2 SQIVND (reference sequence). CDR3 length: 16 amino acids. CDR3 nucleotide sequence: TGTGCCAGTAGTACCCGACAGGTTAGTGTCCACAATGAGCAGTTCTTC. Amino acids: CASSTRQVSVHNEQFF.

The CDR3 DNA reads TGTGCCAGCTCAACAACTAGCGGAGTTGCCTACGAGCAGTACTTC. As protein: CASSTTSGVAYEQYF. The chain carries TRBV18 and TRBJ2-7; TRBD2 aligns across 8 bases. Trimming cost V 5 bases and J 2 bases; bases outside gene matches: 8. From germline, CDR1 is KGHSH and CDR2 LQKENI. The CDR3 is 15 residues long.

The chain recombines TRBV30 with TRBJ1-6, with 9 positions matching TRBD1. The ends lost 1 base at V and 10 bases at J; junction bases unmatched: 5. Germline assignment: CDR1 GTSNPN and CDR2 SVGIG (reference sequence). CDR3 length equals 14 residues. This chain's CDR3 is CAWSADRGASPLHF. CDR3 bases: TGTGCCTGGAGTGCAGACAGGGGGGCATCACCCCTCCACTTT. The full variable domain, its missing parts supplied by reference TRBV30 and TRBJ1-6, is SQTIHQWPATLVQPVGSPLSLECTVEGTSNPNLYWYRQAAGRGLQLLFYSVGIGQISSEVPQNLSASRPQDRQFILSSKKLLLSDSGFYLCAWSADRGASPLHFGNGTRLTVT.

This clone has only one observation. V usage is TRBV30 and J usage is TRBJ1-6; 7 positions match TRBD1. CDR1 GTSNPN and CDR2 SVGIG come from the germline V gene (reference sequence). This CDR3 region has 14 residues. The V and J ends lost 3 bases and 7 bases, in that order; junction bases with no gene match: 6. The CDR3 DNA reads as TGTGCCTGGAGCCCGGGACAGAGCAATTCACCCCTCCACTTT. This gives the protein CAWSPGQSNSPLHF.

The V and J genes are TRBV4-2 and TRBJ2-1, with a possible D match to TRBD2 (5 bases). CDR1 and CDR2 (germline): LGHNA, YNFKEQ. This CDR3 spans 14 amino acids. Trimming left V 3 bases short and J 7 bases short, with 13 bases between. CDR3 in DNA: TGTGCCAGCAGCCAGCAGGAGGATATAAATGAGCAGTTCTTC. Its protein product is CASSQQEDINEQFF.

V and J are TRBV6-5 and TRBJ1-1; D unclear. V lost 2 bases, J lost 0 bases, and 7 bases lay in between. Germline assignment: CDR1 MNHEY and CDR2 SVGAGI. The CDR3 has 14 residues. The DNA of the CDR3 is TGTGCCAGCAGTTACAGGCAGGTGAACACTGAAGCTTTCTTT. Amino acid sequence: CASSYRQVNTEAFF.

This clone was observed a few times. The chain uses TRBV6-4 and TRBJ2-1; D call uncertain. V lost 0 bases, J lost 2 bases, and 8 bases lay in between. The CDR3 is made up of 15 amino acids. Germline-derived CDR1 and CDR2 are MRHNA and SNTAGT. The CDR3 loop is CASSDSEVPYNEQFF. In nucleotides, the CDR3 is TGTGCCAGCAGTGACTCTGAGGTGCCCTACAATGAGCAGTTCTTC.

This clone is classed as large. The CDR3 nucleotides read TGTGCCAGCAGGCCCTACAGGGTGCGAGATGAAAAACTGTTTTTT. This sequence encodes CASRPYRVRDEKLFF. The gene calls are TRBV6-6 and TRBJ1-4; maybe TRBD1 (6 bases). This CDR3 region has 15 residues. Trimming pared 6 bases from V and 6 bases from J, leaving 17 bases between. In germline, CDR1 is MNHNY, CDR2 SVGAGI (reference sequence).

The J gene is TRBJ2-7, the V gene TRBV19; D is unresolved. The V end lost 5 bases, the J end lost 0 bases, and 8 bases lay between the germline ends. From germline, CDR1 is LNHDA and CDR2 SQIVND (reference sequence). CDR3 length: 13 residues. CDR3 loop: CASSPQISYEQYF. The CDR3 bases are TGTGCCAGTAGTCCACAAATCTCCTACGAGCAGTACTTC.

The chain links TRBV6-5 to TRBJ1-2, with 11 bases fitting TRBD1. Germline V gene data show CDR1 as MNHEY and CDR2 as SVGAGI. CDR3 length: 16 residues. Losses at the gene ends were 4 bases for V and 6 bases for J; bases not matched to a gene: 10. Here the CDR3 reads CASSSTRTGGANGYTF. The CDR3 DNA reads as TGTGCCAGCAGTTCTACCCGGACAGGGGGCGCAAATGGCTACACCTTC.

The J gene is TRBJ1-1, the V gene TRBV18; 8 bases align to TRBD1. V lost 3 bases, J lost 8 bases, and 17 bases stayed unmatched. The CDR3 is made up of 17 amino acids. The germline CDR1 and CDR2 sequences are KGHSH and LQKENI. This chain's CDR3 is CASSPVATGAQGREAFF. The CDR3 nucleotides are TGTGCCAGCTCACCTGTTGCGACAGGGGCTCAGGGTAGGGAAGCTTTCTTT.

V and J are TRBV18 and TRBJ1-1; D is unresolved. The length of the CDR3 is 14 residues. Germline-derived CDR1 and CDR2 are KGHSH and LQKENI. V was pared by 6 bases and J by 4 bases, with 15 bases between. The chain's CDR3 is CASSLTGSGTEAFF. CDR3 nucleotide sequence: TGTGCCAGCTCCCTAACGGGGTCAGGCACTGAAGCTTTCTTT. The variable domain in full, completed from reference TRBV18 and TRBJ1-1, reads NAGVMQNPRHLVRRRGQEARLRCSPMKGHSHVYWYRQLPEEGLKFMVYLQKENIIDESGMPKERFSAEFPKEGPSILRIQQVVRGDSAAYFCASSLTGSGTEAFFGQGTRLTVV.

The V gene is TRBV27, the J gene TRBJ1-2; the D gene is possibly TRBD1 (5 bases). Germline assignment: CDR1 MNHEY and CDR2 SMNVEV (reference sequence). Trimming removed 7 bases at V and 6 bases at J, with 15 bases between. The CDR3 covers 13 residues. The CDR3 DNA follows: TGTGCCAGCAAAAACAGGCAATCTAATGGCTACACCTTC. It codes for CASKNRQSNGYTF.

This clone was detected only once. This chain connects TRBV12-3 or TRBV12-4 to TRBJ1-3; D gene ambiguous. The CDR3 has 13 amino acids. Trimming took off 0 bases at V and 4 bases at J, with 4 bases between the two ends. CDR3 in DNA: TGTGCCAGCAGTTTAGCGCTAGGAAACACCATATATTTT. Translation: CASSLALGNTIYF.

This rearrangement joins TRBV9 to TRBJ1-2; D remains unclear. The CDR3 has 15 amino acids. Germline V gene lookup returns CDR1 SGDLS and CDR2 YYNGEE. Trimming left V 0 bases short and J 4 bases short, with 13 bases between. CDR3 coding DNA: TGTGCCAGCAGCGTAGATCCGGGAGTTGGCTATGGCTACACCTTC. Translated: CASSVDPGVGYGYTF.

The chain is built from TRBV3-1 (or the pseudogene TRBV3-2) and TRBJ1-4, with D perhaps TRBD1 (6 bases). V was clipped by 6 bases and J by 8 bases, with 22 bases between them. Germline CDR1 reads LGHDT; CDR2 reads YNNKEL (reference sequence). This CDR3 contains 16 residues. As DNA, the CDR3 is TGTGCCAGCAGGAGACAGGACCCCGGGAGGCGCGAAAAACTGTTTTTT. Its protein is CASRRQDPGRREKLFF.

The genes are TRBV7-2 and TRBJ2-7; 7 bases align to TRBD2. This CDR3 region has 15 residues. The V gene's germline CDR1 is SGHTA and CDR2 FQGNSA. Unmatched junction bases numbered 9, after V lost 3 bases and J lost 4 bases. CDR3 in DNA: TGTGCCAGCAGCTTCGCGTCGGGAGGTGCGTACGAGCAGTACTTC. This codes for CASSFASGGAYEQYF.

The rearrangement links TRBV19 to TRBJ1-2; D is undetermined. Germline lookup yields CDR1 LNHDA and CDR2 SQIVND (reference sequence). The CDR3 consists of 13 residues. Trimming stripped 6 bases from V and 0 bases from J, with 8 bases between. Here the CDR3 reads CASRNTPNYGYTF. The CDR3 DNA reads as TGTGCCAGTAGAAACACGCCTAACTATGGCTACACCTTC.

The chain combines TRBV3-1 (or the pseudogene TRBV3-2) with TRBJ1-3; possibly TRBD1 for D (5 bases). V gave up 7 bases and J gave up 4 bases, with 17 bases separating them. Germline CDR1 reads LGHDT; CDR2 reads YNNKEL (reference sequence). The CDR3 has 15 residues. The CDR3 region is CASNTGGETGNTIYF. The CDR3 region has the DNA TGTGCCAGCAACACAGGAGGGGAAACAGGAAACACCATATATTTT.

The chain has TRBV29-1 and TRBJ2-5; weak D call: TRBD2 (5 bases). Germline-derived CDR1 and CDR2 are SQVTM and ANQGSEA. The CDR3 runs 12 residues. Trimming pared 8 bases from V and 4 bases from J, leaving 14 bases between. The CDR3 DNA sequence: TGCAGCTCCCTTCGCGGGCGAGAGACCCAGTACTTC. Its translation: CSSLRGRETQYF.

The rearrangement links TRBV6-1 to TRBJ2-5; D gene uncertain. The CDR3 loop spans 13 amino acids. V gave up 0 bases and J gave up 9 bases, with 11 bases separating them. Germline CDR1 reads MNHNS; CDR2 reads SASEGT. The CDR3 here is CASSEAAPNSQYF. CDR3 nucleotide sequence: TGTGCCAGCAGTGAAGCGGCCCCGAATTCCCAGTACTTC.